This T cell receptor (beta chain) originates from a study of blood T cell repertoires in COVID-19. Study at large: The samples span acute and convalescent COVID-19 from the United States, Italy and Spain. PBMCs, B-cell-depleted T cells, or T cells provided the cDNA or gDNA that made up the material.

Patients in Seattle were enrolled during active infection, then followed longitudinally. The data were produced by immunoSEQ multiplex PCR, yet TCRdb's version contains in-frame clones alone and is incomplete. The sample records tens of thousands of clones, 70% to 90% being singletons. The sequence derives from a man in his 60s with COVID-19, enrolled during active disease. The sequenced sample consisted of peripheral blood.

The CDR3 DNA reads TGTGCCAGCAGCTTAGCCATTGACAGGCGAGCCTATGGCTACACCTTC. Encoded protein: CASSLAIDRRAYGYTF. The chain links TRBV7-2 to TRBJ1-2; perhaps TRBD1 as D (6 bases). The CDR3 loop spans 16 amino acids. V gave up 0 bases and J gave up 4 bases, with 15 bases separating them. Germline V gene sequence: CDR1 SGHTA, CDR2 FQGNSA.